Listed below are T cell receptor beta chains from one sample, sequenced in a study of blood T cell repertoires in COVID-19. TCRdb keeps only in-frame clones here, not all; method: immunoSEQ multiplex PCR. The sample includes about 160,000 clones, 70% to 90% of them seen just once. Sequences were obtained from peripheral blood. The receptors were gathered from a man aged 40-49 years with acute or convalescent COVID-19. Both conserved end residues are part of each CDR3. The D gene is left open where the match is weak. For some rows the clone size is stated as once, few or many, or as a class when expanded; others skip it.

CASRIGGTGEKLFF,TGTGCCAGCAGGATCGGGGGGACAGGTGAAAAACTGTTTTTT,TRBV28,TRBJ1-4,-,TRBD1
CASSPGVKNEQFF,TGTGCCAGTAGCCCCGGGGTGAAAAATGAGCAGTTCTTC,TRBV19,TRBJ2-1,-,-
CASSSLPGMGTEAFF,TGTGCCAGTAGTAGTTTACCCGGGATGGGGACTGAAGCTTTCTTT,TRBV19,TRBJ1-1,-,-
CAWSEGGSGYEQYF,TGTGCCTGGAGCGAAGGGGGATCGGGGTACGAGCAGTACTTC,TRBV30,TRBJ2-7,-,-
CASSPQGATNYGYTF,TGTGCCAGCTCACCCCAGGGGGCCACTAACTATGGCTACACCTTC,TRBV18,TRBJ1-2,-,TRBD1
CASIKGGGAGNQPQHF,TGTGCCAGCATCAAAGGCGGGGGCGCCGGCAATCAGCCCCAGCATTTT,TRBV28,TRBJ1-5,-,-
CASSPQTGSYNEQFF,TGTGCCAGCTCACCTCAGACAGGGTCCTACAATGAGCAGTTCTTC,TRBV18,TRBJ2-1,-,TRBD1
CASSPGDNHNSPLHF,TGTGCCAGTTCCCCAGGGGACAACCATAATTCACCCCTCCACTTT,TRBV19,TRBJ1-6,-,-
CASKGLAVLRNGELFF,TGCGCCAGCAAAGGGCTAGCGGTTTTACGAAACGGGGAGCTGTTTTTT,TRBV5-1,TRBJ2-2,-,TRBD2
CASSPPTGGTDTQYF,TGTGCCAGCAGCCCCCCGACGGGGGGCACAGATACGCAGTATTTT,TRBV3-1/TRBV3-2,TRBJ2-3,-,-
CASTLHSLAYEQYF,TGTGCCAGCACCCTACATTCACTAGCCTACGAGCAGTACTTC,TRBV7-2,TRBJ2-7,-,-
CASRLLGHTEAFF,TGTGCCAGCAGGCTTTTGGGCCACACTGAAGCTTTCTTT,TRBV27,TRBJ1-1,few,-
CASAAGGASTGELFF,TGTGCCAGCGCCGCAGGGGGCGCAAGCACCGGGGAGCTGTTTTTT,TRBV28,TRBJ2-2,-,TRBD1
CASSQEFSGQIYGYTF,TGTGCCAGCAGCCAAGAGTTTTCGGGACAGATCTATGGCTACACCTTC,TRBV4-2,TRBJ1-2,-,TRBD1
CASSSNLAGGEQYF,TGTGCCAGCAGCTCGAACCTAGCGGGGGGCGAGCAGTACTTC,TRBV7-9,TRBJ2-7,-,TRBD2
CTSSHPGQGVYEQYF,TGCACCAGCAGCCATCCTGGACAGGGGGTCTACGAGCAGTACTTC,TRBV1,TRBJ2-7,-,-
CASSVSGTTGELFF,TGTGCCAGCAGCGTTAGCGGGACGACCGGGGAGCTGTTTTTT,TRBV9,TRBJ2-2,-,TRBD2
CASSLSRQGTGEKLFF,TGTGCCAGCAGTCTTTCAAGACAGGGAACAGGTGAAAAACTGTTTTTT,TRBV28,TRBJ1-4,-,TRBD1
CSVYHETEAFF,TGCAGCGTCTATCACGAGACTGAAGCTTTCTTT,TRBV29-1,TRBJ1-1,-,-
CASSFAVAGLYVEQYF,TGTGCCAGCAGCTTTGCGGTCGCAGGGTTATACGTGGAGCAGTACTTC,TRBV12-1,TRBJ2-7,-,-
CASSSGGLPETDTQYF,TGTGCCAGCAGCTCCGGGGGGCTACCGGAGACAGATACGCAGTATTTT,TRBV5-5,TRBJ2-3,-,-
CARSLVHRGRNTIYF,TGTGCCAGAAGCTTGGTGCACAGGGGGCGAAACACCATATATTTT,TRBV5-3,TRBJ1-3,-,TRBD1
CASSRSTGTGVGYTF,TGTGCCAGCAGCCGATCCACCGGGACAGGGGTTGGCTACACCTTC,TRBV11-2,TRBJ1-2,-,TRBD1
CASSQDLGRVREKLFF,TGCGCCAGCAGCCAAGATCTTGGGAGGGTTCGGGAAAAACTGTTTTTT,TRBV4-3,TRBJ1-4,-,-
CASSRTGGYGYTF,TGTGCCAGCAGCCGGACAGGGGGCTACGGCTACACCTTC,TRBV5-4,TRBJ1-2,-,TRBD1
CAWRRGRVNYEQYF,TGTGCCTGGAGGCGGGGACGGGTTAACTACGAGCAGTACTTC,TRBV30,TRBJ2-7,-,-
CASSLETGNIQYF,TGTGCCAGCAGCTTGGAGACAGGGAACATTCAGTACTTC,TRBV7-8,TRBJ2-4,once,TRBD1
CASSRYTNTEAFF,TGTGCCAGCAGTCGTTACACGAACACTGAAGCTTTCTTT,TRBV6-5,TRBJ1-1,-,-
CASSSLAGGRNEQFF,TGTGCCAGCAGCTCACTAGCGGGGGGGCGTAATGAGCAGTTCTTC,TRBV7-3,TRBJ2-1,-,TRBD2
CASSPGQVYEQYF,TGTGCCAGCTCACCGGGACAGGTCTACGAGCAGTACTTC,TRBV18,TRBJ2-7,-,TRBD1
CASRTDRNTEAFF,TGTGCCAGCAGGACGGACAGAAACACTGAAGCTTTCTTT,TRBV2,TRBJ1-1,-,-
CATMGQGDGGELFF,TGTGCCACTATGGGACAGGGGGATGGCGGGGAGCTGTTTTTT,TRBV2,TRBJ2-2,-,TRBD1
CASSPGQKTGELFF,TGTGCCAGCAGCCCGGGACAGAAGACCGGGGAGCTGTTTTTT,TRBV7-9,TRBJ2-2,-,TRBD1
CASSVQGASATNEKLFF,TGTGCCAGCAGTGTGCAAGGGGCTTCTGCAACTAATGAAAAACTGTTTTTT,TRBV6-1,TRBJ1-4,-,-
CASSLGLGTDPYNEQFF,TGTGCCAGCAGCTTGGGACTGGGGACAGACCCCTACAATGAGCAGTTCTTC,TRBV5-4,TRBJ2-1,once,TRBD1
CASSLNRDTNTGELFF,TGCGCCAGCAGCTTAAACCGGGACACGAACACCGGGGAGCTGTTTTTT,TRBV5-1,TRBJ2-2,-,-
CASRSVLNEQFF,TGTGCCAGCAGGTCCGTCCTCAATGAGCAGTTCTTC,TRBV6-5,TRBJ2-1,-,-
CASSQQKGGYTF,TGTGCCAGCAGCCAACAAAAGGGGGGCTACACCTTC,TRBV3-1/TRBV3-2,TRBJ1-2,-,-
CASRGQGKDQPQHF,TGTGCCAGCAGGGGCCAAGGAAAGGATCAGCCCCAGCATTTT,TRBV21-1,TRBJ1-5,-,-
CASSHGSAAGLNTQYF,TGTGCCAGCAGCCATGGAAGCGCAGCGGGGTTGAATACGCAGTATTTT,TRBV3-1/TRBV3-2,TRBJ2-3,-,TRBD2
CASSEGAAYEQYF,TGTGCCAGCAGTGAGGGGGCAGCTTACGAGCAGTACTTC,TRBV2,TRBJ2-7,-,-
CASRRTSGVNGELFF,TGTGCCAGCCGCCGGACTAGCGGGGTTAACGGGGAGCTGTTTTTT,TRBV6-5,TRBJ2-2,-,TRBD2
CASHQTSRDRGRSYTF,TGTGCCAGTCATCAAACCTCCCGGGACAGGGGGCGTAGCTACACCTTC,TRBV19,TRBJ1-2,-,TRBD1
CASSLQGSATEAFF,TGTGCCAGCAGCTTACAGGGTTCTGCCACTGAAGCTTTCTTT,TRBV7-9,TRBJ1-1,-,-
CASSLGVSGLAGADTQYF,TGCGCCAGCAGCTTGGGAGTTTCGGGACTAGCGGGGGCCGATACGCAGTATTTT,TRBV5-1,TRBJ2-3,-,TRBD2
CASSTLRVTEAFF,TGTGCCAGCAGCACATTACGGGTTACTGAAGCTTTCTTT,TRBV11-2,TRBJ1-1,-,-
CASSLGGQGSYEQYF,TGTGCCAGCAGCTTAGGTGGACAGGGCTCCTACGAGCAGTACTTC,TRBV7-2,TRBJ2-7,-,TRBD1
CATSRDAQGVKQYF,TGTGCCACCAGCAGAGATGCGCAGGGTGTCAAGCAGTACTTC,TRBV15,TRBJ2-7,-,-
CASSTSTDTQYF,TGTGCCAGCTCGACAAGCACAGATACGCAGTATTTT,TRBV11-2,TRBJ2-3,-,-
CASSPLQGQPQHF,TGCGCCAGCAGCCCTCTCCAGGGTCAGCCCCAGCATTTT,TRBV5-1,TRBJ1-5,-,-
CASCAQGPSSTGELFF,TGCGCCAGCTGCGCACAGGGGCCCTCGAGCACCGGGGAGCTGTTTTTT,TRBV5-1,TRBJ2-2,-,TRBD1